Listed here are 27 T cell receptor beta chains from one sample, sequenced in a study of T cell changes during pregnancy in multiple sclerosis. Libraries were prepared by immunoSEQ multiplex PCR; TCRdb keeps only in-frame clonotypes and omits some of them. The table records tens of thousands of clones, roughly 87% of them present only once. Sample: peripheral blood, taken in the third trimester of pregnancy. These receptors were taken from a female donor in good health, enrolled as a control in a pregnancy study.

The chain uses TRBV6-5 and TRBJ1-2, with a tentative D call TRBD1 (6 bases). V was trimmed by 5 bases and J by 8 bases, leaving 15 bases between them. CDR1 and CDR2 (germline): MNHEY, SVGAGI. This CDR3 region has 13 residues. CDR3 DNA: TGTGCCAGCAGTCCCCGGGGGGGCCGGGGCTACACCTTC. This codes for CASSPRGGRGYTF.

This rearrangement joins TRBV27 to TRBJ2-2; a possible D gene is TRBD1 (6 bases). The V gene lost 1 base and the J gene lost 4 bases, with 10 bases spanning the gap. This CDR3 has 15 residues. Germline assignment: CDR1 MNHEY and CDR2 SMNVEV (reference sequence). The CDR3 region is CASSLFRGGTGELFF. The CDR3 coding sequence is TGTGCCAGCAGTTTATTCAGGGGTGGCACCGGGGAGCTGTTTTTT.

V usage is TRBV29-1 and J usage is TRBJ1-1; D is ambiguous. This CDR3 is 14 amino acids long. The germline V gene has CDR1 SQVTM and CDR2 ANQGSEA. V lost 7 bases to trimming and J lost 1 base, with 16 bases between them. In nucleotides, the CDR3 is TGCAGCGCCACACGAGGGCTTGGGAACACTGAAGCTTTCTTT. It is translated as CSATRGLGNTEAFF.

V and J are TRBV19 and TRBJ2-1; TRBD2 matches at 16 bases. Germline CDR1 reads LNHDA; CDR2 reads SQIVND (reference sequence). With V trimmed by 8 bases and J by 4 bases, 2 bases remained unmatched. The CDR3 spans 15 residues. The CDR3 DNA reads TGTGCCAGTCAGGGACTAGCGGGAGGGTACAATGAGCAGTTCTTC. Its protein product is CASQGLAGGYNEQFF. Based on the CDR3 plus reference TRBV19 and TRBJ2-1, the full variable domain is DGGITQSPKYLFRKEGQNVTLSCEQNLNHDAMYWYRQDPGQGLRLIYYSQIVNDFQKGDIAEGYSVSREKKESFPLTVTSAQKNPTAFYLCASQGLAGGYNEQFFGPGTRLTVL.

The chain uses TRBV6-1 and TRBJ1-2; D is uncertain. The germline V gene has CDR1 MNHNS and CDR2 SASEGT. The CDR3 has 13 residues. Deletions cut 4 bases from V and 4 bases from J, with 10 bases between. The CDR3 spells CASSVETTYGYTF. In DNA, the CDR3 is TGTGCCAGCAGTGTTGAGACAACCTATGGCTACACCTTC.

This clone appeared once. The chain has TRBV12-5 and TRBJ2-7; 7 nucleotides match TRBD1. Germline CDR1 and CDR2: LGHNT and FRNRAP. The junction had 15 bases not matched to a gene; V was cut back by 7 bases and J by 6 bases. The CDR3 is made up of 15 amino acids. The CDR3 spells CASATGVIGLSEQYF. DNA of the CDR3: TGTGCTAGTGCCACAGGGGTTATCGGATTAAGCGAGCAGTACTTC.

J is TRBJ2-1 and V is TRBV2, with 13 positions matching TRBD2. V lost 5 bases and J lost 9; bases outside the gene matches: 4. The germline CDR1 and CDR2 sequences are SNHLY and FYNNEI. The CDR3 has 14 residues. CDR3 in amino acids: CASSRTSGGGEQFF. CDR3 DNA sequence: TGTGCCAGCAGTCGGACTAGCGGGGGCGGTGAGCAGTTCTTC.

The chain has TRBV7-2 and TRBJ2-5; TRBD2 matches 8 bases. This CDR3 is 15 amino acids long. The trim removed 7 bases at V and 5 bases at J, leaving 12 bases unmatched. Germline lookup yields CDR1 SGHTA and CDR2 FQGNSA. DNA of the CDR3: TGTGCCAGCACCCCAGTCGGGGGGGCCGGGGAGACCCAGTACTTC. It specifies CASTPVGGAGETQYF.

The rearrangement links TRBV4-1 to TRBJ2-5; 7 nucleotides agree with TRBD2. The CDR3 is 15 amino acids. The germline V gene encodes CDR1 MGHRA and CDR2 YSYEKL. V trimming: 3 bases; J trimming: 5 bases; junction bases outside the gene matches: 9. CDR3 in DNA: TGCGCCAGCAGCCAGGGCTCGGGACTACTGGAGACCCAGTACTTC. This codes for CASSQGSGLLETQYF.

This clone showed up just once. This chain joins TRBV25-1 and TRBJ1-5, with a weak D call TRBD1 (5 bases). Germline V gene lookup returns CDR1 MGHDK and CDR2 SYGVNS. The CDR3 spans 13 residues. Between the trimmed V and J ends, which lost 4 bases and 7 bases, there was a span of 11 bases. In DNA, the CDR3 is TGTGCCAGCAGTGGAGGTCAGGGCCAGCCCCAGCATTTT. Translation gives CASSGGQGQPQHF.

This chain connects TRBV4-1 to TRBJ2-1; D is undetermined. V was shortened by 0 bases and J by 0 bases, with 9 bases between the two germline ends. CDR1 is MGHRA, CDR2 YSYEKL, per germline. CDR3 size: 16 residues. The CDR3 spells CASSQDIQSSYNEQFF. CDR3 nucleotides: TGCGCCAGCAGCCAAGATATACAGAGCTCCTACAATGAGCAGTTCTTC.

CDR3 sequence (DNA): TGTGCCAGCAGTTGGGACAGCAGGGGCTACACCTTC. It codes for CASSWDSRGYTF. The chain uses TRBV6-5 and TRBJ1-2; TRBD1 matches at 7 bases. CDR3 length equals 12 residues. Germline lookup yields CDR1 MNHEY and CDR2 SVGAGI. Trimming took 4 bases from V and 8 from J; bases not matched to a gene: 4.

The V gene is TRBV19, the J gene TRBJ1-2; D call uncertain. V was clipped by 6 bases and J by 6 bases, with 11 bases between them. Germline V gene sequence: CDR1 LNHDA, CDR2 SQIVND (reference sequence). The CDR3 extends over 12 amino acids. DNA for the CDR3: TGTGCCAGTAGGTCCGCGTCCCATGGCTACACCTTC. It translates to CASRSASHGYTF.

The chain recombines TRBV6-5 with TRBJ1-4; D unclear. This CDR3 has 14 residues. In germline, CDR1 is MNHEY, CDR2 SVGAGI. V was clipped by 4 bases and J by 8 bases, with 14 bases between them. CDR3 coding DNA: TGTGCCAGCAGTTCGGCAATAGCAAGGGAAAAACTGTTTTTT. Translated, it gives CASSSAIAREKLFF.

The chain uses TRBV2 and TRBJ1-1, with 7 nucleotides matching TRBD1. The ends lost 6 bases at V and 4 bases at J; junction bases unmatched: 5. Germline CDR1 reads SNHLY; CDR2 reads FYNNEI. The CDR3 runs 13 residues. CDR3 sequence reads: CASRRGRGTEAFF. CDR3 DNA sequence: TGTGCCAGCAGAAGGGGGCGCGGCACTGAAGCTTTCTTT.

The chain uses TRBV29-1 and TRBJ2-7; TRBD1 might be the D (6 bases). Germline CDR1 is SQVTM and CDR2 is ANQGSEA. The V end was cut by 4 bases, the J end by 0 bases, with 16 bases between. This CDR3 spans 15 amino acids. In DNA, the CDR3 is TGCAGCGTTGCCCCGGACAGACTTCGCTCCTACGAGCAGTACTTC. It is translated as CSVAPDRLRSYEQYF.

This clone came up once. The genes are TRBV10-3 and TRBJ2-7; TRBD2 agrees at 14 bases. The germline CDR1 and CDR2 sequences are ENHRY and SYGVKD. The V and J ends lost 6 bases and 4 bases, in that order; junction bases with no gene match: 5. This CDR3 is built from 15 residues. The CDR3 DNA follows: TGTGCCATCAGGCCCGGGACTAGCGGGAGATACGAGCAGTACTTC. Its translation: CAIRPGTSGRYEQYF.

This clone was counted a few times. The chain carries TRBV15 and TRBJ1-5; D is uncertain. The CDR3 covers 17 residues. V lost 0 bases, J lost 4 bases, and 16 bases lay in between. Germline V CDR1 and CDR2: LNHNV, YYDKDF (reference sequence). CDR3 in DNA: TGTGCCACCAGCAGAGATATAGGCGGTTCAGATAATCAGCCCCAGCATTTT. Translated, it gives CATSRDIGGSDNQPQHF.

This rearrangement joins TRBV27 to TRBJ2-1, with 8 bases that match TRBD2. The CDR3 sequence is 16 residues long. CDR1 MNHEY and CDR2 SMNVEV come from the germline V gene (reference sequence). J gave up 6 bases and V 5 bases, and 12 bases lay outside the gene matches. CDR3 loop: CASSLIRGGGRNEQFF. The CDR3 nucleotides read TGTGCCAGCAGTCTTATCCGAGGCGGGGGGCGCAATGAGCAGTTCTTC.

This rearrangement joins TRBV5-3 to TRBJ2-2, with 12 bases lining up with TRBD2. Being an ORF, TRBV5-3 has a function that is uncertain. The CDR3 has 17 residues. With V trimmed by 5 bases and J by 2 bases, 7 bases remained unmatched. This CDR3 is CARSYRLAGENTGELFF. CDR3 nucleotides: TGTGCCAGAAGTTACCGACTAGCGGGGGAAAACACCGGGGAGCTGTTTTTT.

The chain links TRBV28 to TRBJ2-3, with 7 bases identical to TRBD2. Per germline, CDR1 MDHEN and CDR2 SYDVKM. The CDR3 is 15 residues long. V was clipped by 3 bases and J by 1 base; unmatched bases: 4. The CDR3 loop is CASSFVRGGTDTQYF. The CDR3 region has the DNA TGTGCCAGCAGTTTCGTCCGGGGGGGCACAGATACGCAGTATTTT.

V usage is TRBV5-5 and J usage is TRBJ1-1; D is ambiguous. V was trimmed by 0 bases and J by 2 bases, leaving 5 bases between them. Germline V lookup: CDR1 SGHKS, CDR2 YYEKEE (reference sequence). CDR3 length: 13 amino acids. The CDR3: CASSLGGNTEAFF. DNA of the CDR3: TGTGCCAGCAGCTTGGGCGGAAACACTGAAGCTTTCTTT.

This clone occurred once. V usage is TRBV6-1 and J usage is TRBJ1-2; D might be TRBD1 (6 bases). The CDR3 is made up of 14 amino acids. In germline, CDR1 is MNHNS, CDR2 SASEGT. V lost 0 bases to trimming and J lost 4 bases, with 9 bases between them. Here the CDR3 DNA reads TGTGCCAGCAGTGAAGCGCAGGGGCCCTATGGCTACACCTTC. It encodes CASSEAQGPYGYTF.

The chain combines TRBV7-2 with TRBJ2-6; TRBD2 is a possible D gene (7 bases). Germline V gene data show CDR1 as SGHTA and CDR2 as FQGNSA. The CDR3 has 17 residues. The V and J ends lost 1 base and 0 bases respectively, with 10 bases between them. DNA for the CDR3: TGTGCCAGCAGCTTAGTAGGGGGGGACTCTGGGGCCAACGTCCTGACTTTC. Its protein product is CASSLVGGDSGANVLTF.

The rearrangement uses TRBV30 and TRBJ1-3, with D perhaps TRBD1 (5 bases). V was shortened by 0 bases and J by 3 bases, with 12 bases between the two germline ends. The germline V gene encodes CDR1 GTSNPN and CDR2 SVGIG (reference sequence). The CDR3 has 15 residues. CDR3 bases: TGTGCCTGGAGTGTACCCGGGGGGAGTGGAAACACCATATATTTT. It codes for CAWSVPGGSGNTIYF. The full variable domain, completed using reference TRBV30 and TRBJ1-3, is SQTIHQWPATLVQPVGSPLSLECTVEGTSNPNLYWYRQAAGRGLQLLFYSVGIGQISSEVPQNLSASRPQDRQFILSSKKLLLSDSGFYLCAWSVPGGSGNTIYFGEGSWLTVV.

The chain links TRBV10-3 to TRBJ1-4; D is unclear. Per germline, CDR1 ENHRY and CDR2 SYGVKD. Trimming pared 6 bases from V and 5 bases from J, leaving 10 bases between. The CDR3 has 13 residues. In DNA, the CDR3 is TGTGCCATCAGCCCCGGGAAAAATGAAAAACTGTTTTTT. Its translation: CAISPGKNEKLFF.

This chain uses TRBV7-9 with TRBJ1-2; no reliable D call. In germline, CDR1 is SEHNR, CDR2 FQNEAQ (reference sequence). The CDR3 runs 12 residues. V lost 1 base, J lost 8 bases, and 8 bases lay in between. CDR3 coding DNA: TGTGCCAGCAGCTTAGAAGGAGGGGGCTACACCTTC. Amino acids: CASSLEGGGYTF. The whole variable domain, remainder taken from reference TRBV7-9 and TRBJ1-2, is DTGVSQNPRHKITKRGQNVTFRCDPISEHNRLYWYRQTLGQGPEFLTYFQNEAQLEKSRLLSDRFSAERPKGSFSTLEIQRTEQGDSAMYLCASSLEGGGYTFGSGTRLTVV.